This T cell receptor (beta chain) was recovered during a study of blood T cell repertoires in COVID-19. On the study more broadly: The United States, Italy and Spain provided the acute and convalescent COVID-19 samples. Sources were T cells, B-cell-depleted T cells, or PBMCs; the material itself was cDNA or gDNA.

Original processing notes: Reference gene primer amplification in the assay estimated nucleated cell counts. Assay: immunoSEQ multiplex PCR; the TCRdb copy retains only in-frame clones and omits some. That table is the source of V, J and clone size, and D and trimming were worked out from the DNA. The sample lists 45,000 to 60,000 clones; less than 90% were seen once. The CDR3 totals 15 residues. Germline lookup yields CDR1 WNHNN and CDR2 SYGVQD (reference sequence). V was trimmed by 8 bases and J by 0 bases, leaving 14 bases between them. Input material: peripheral blood. The source of this sequence is a woman aged 55-70 years with acute or convalescent COVID-19. The gene calls are TRBV10-1 and TRBJ1-5; D is unresolved. This chain's CDR3 is CASWRVGNSNQPQHF. The CDR3 nucleotides read TGCGCCAGCTGGAGGGTGGGAAATAGCAATCAGCCCCAGCATTTT.